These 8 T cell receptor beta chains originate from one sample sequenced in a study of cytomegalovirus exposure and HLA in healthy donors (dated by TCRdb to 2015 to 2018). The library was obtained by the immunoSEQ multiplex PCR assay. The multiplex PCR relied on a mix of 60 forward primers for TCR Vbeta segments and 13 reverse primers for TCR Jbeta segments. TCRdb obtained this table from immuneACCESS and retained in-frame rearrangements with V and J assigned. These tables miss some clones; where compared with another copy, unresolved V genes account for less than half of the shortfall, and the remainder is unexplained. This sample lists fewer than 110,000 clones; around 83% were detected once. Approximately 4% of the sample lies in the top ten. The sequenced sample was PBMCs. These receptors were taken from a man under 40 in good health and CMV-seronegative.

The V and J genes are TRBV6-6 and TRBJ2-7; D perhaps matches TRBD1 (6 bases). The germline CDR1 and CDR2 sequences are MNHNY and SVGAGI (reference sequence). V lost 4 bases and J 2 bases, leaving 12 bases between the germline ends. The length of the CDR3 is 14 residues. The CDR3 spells CASSSGESAYEQYF. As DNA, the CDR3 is TGTGCCAGCAGTTCAGGGGAATCGGCCTACGAGCAGTACTTC.

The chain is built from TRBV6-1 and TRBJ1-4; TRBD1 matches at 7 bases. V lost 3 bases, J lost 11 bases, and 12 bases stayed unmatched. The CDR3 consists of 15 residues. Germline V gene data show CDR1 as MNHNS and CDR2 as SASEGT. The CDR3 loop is CASSDRQGLREKLFF. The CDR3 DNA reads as TGTGCCAGCAGTGACCGACAGGGCCTAAGGGAGAAACTGTTTTTT.

DNA for the CDR3: TGCAGCGTCGACCCGGGACAGGGGTGGGGCGGCTACACCTTC. This gives the protein CSVDPGQGWGGYTF. V and J are TRBV29-1 and TRBJ1-2; 10 nucleotides agree with TRBD1. V was clipped by 6 bases and J by 8 bases; unmatched bases: 12. Germline V CDR1 and CDR2: SQVTM, ANQGSEA. The length of the CDR3 is 14 residues.

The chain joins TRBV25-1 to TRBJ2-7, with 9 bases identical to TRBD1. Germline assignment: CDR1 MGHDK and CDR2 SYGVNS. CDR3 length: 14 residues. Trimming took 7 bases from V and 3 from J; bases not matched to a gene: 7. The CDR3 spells CASTAGQGDYEQYF. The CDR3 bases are TGTGCCAGCACTGCGGGACAGGGTGACTACGAGCAGTACTTC.

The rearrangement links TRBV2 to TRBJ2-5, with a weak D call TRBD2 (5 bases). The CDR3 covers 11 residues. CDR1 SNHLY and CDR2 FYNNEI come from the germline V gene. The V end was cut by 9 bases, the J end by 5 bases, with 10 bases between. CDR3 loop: CASARGETQYF. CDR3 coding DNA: TGTGCCAGTGCTAGAGGGGAGACCCAGTACTTC.

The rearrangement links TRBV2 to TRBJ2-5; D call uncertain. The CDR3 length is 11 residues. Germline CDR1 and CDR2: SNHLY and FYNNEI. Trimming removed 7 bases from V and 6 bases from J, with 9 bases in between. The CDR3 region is CASTREKTQYF. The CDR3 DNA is TGTGCCAGCACCCGAGAGAAGACCCAGTACTTC.

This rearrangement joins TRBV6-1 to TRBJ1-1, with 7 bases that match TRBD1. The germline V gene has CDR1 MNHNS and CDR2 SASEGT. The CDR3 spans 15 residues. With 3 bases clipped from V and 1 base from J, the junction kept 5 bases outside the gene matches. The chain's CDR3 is CASSERGGANTEAFF. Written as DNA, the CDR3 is TGTGCCAGCAGTGAGAGAGGGGGCGCGAACACTGAAGCTTTCTTT.

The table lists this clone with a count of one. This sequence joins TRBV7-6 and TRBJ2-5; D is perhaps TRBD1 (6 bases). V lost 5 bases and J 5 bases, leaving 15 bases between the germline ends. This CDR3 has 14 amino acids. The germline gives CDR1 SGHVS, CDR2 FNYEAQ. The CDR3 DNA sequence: TGTGCCAGCAGCAAAGAGGGACACTGGGAGACCCAGTACTTC. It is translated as CASSKEGHWETQYF.